These 3 T cell receptor delta chains were all obtained from the same sample, sequenced in a study of gamma-delta T cells after stem cell transplantation. TCRdb fed the RT-PCR reads into CATT to redo clone calling. Among approximately 5,700 delta-chain clones listed, roughly 2% were seen once. Specimen: gamma-delta T cells. Every receptor here comes from a human donor. It is not recorded whose cells these are; they may come from a transplant donor.

The genes are TRDV2 and TRDJ1; the match to TRDD3 covers 13 bases. CDR1 and CDR2 from the germline V gene are GEAIGNYY and EKD. Losses at the gene ends were 0 bases for V and 2 bases for J; bases not matched to a gene: 11. The CDR3 covers 19 residues. As DNA, the CDR3 is TGTGCCTGTGACACCTTAGTACTGGGGGATACGCAGCGGACCGATAAACTCATCTTT. This codes for CACDTLVLGDTQRTDKLIF.

This clone was seen only a few times. TCRdb's protein, taken from a much larger clone, differs from this DNA's translation at residue 5, likely owing to a read error; the protein displayed comes from the DNA. The chain uses TRDV2 and TRDJ1; TRDD3 matches at 8 bases. J gave up 0 bases and V 2 bases, and 4 bases lay outside the gene matches. Germline V CDR1 and CDR2: GEAIGNYY, EKD. CDR3 size: 15 residues. The CDR3, as DNA: TGTGCCTGTGACAACGTTGGGGGATACACCGATAAACTCATCTTT. It codes for CACDNVGGYTDKLIF.

This clone was picked up a small number of times. Since a far larger clone is one base different, this is likely a read error. Other DNA sequences from this sample encode an identical CDR3 as well. The chain carries TRDV2 and TRDJ1, with TRDD3 as a possible D gene (8 bases). Germline assignment: CDR1 GEAIGNYY and CDR2 EKD. CDR3 size: 22 residues. The V gene lost 0 bases and the J gene lost 0 bases, with 31 bases spanning the gap. Here the CDR3 reads CACDTLPSRTGGSYPYTDKLIF. In DNA form, the CDR3 reads TGTGCCTGTGACACCCTGCCCTCACGTACTGGGGGTTCCTACCCGTACACCGATAAACTCATCTTT.